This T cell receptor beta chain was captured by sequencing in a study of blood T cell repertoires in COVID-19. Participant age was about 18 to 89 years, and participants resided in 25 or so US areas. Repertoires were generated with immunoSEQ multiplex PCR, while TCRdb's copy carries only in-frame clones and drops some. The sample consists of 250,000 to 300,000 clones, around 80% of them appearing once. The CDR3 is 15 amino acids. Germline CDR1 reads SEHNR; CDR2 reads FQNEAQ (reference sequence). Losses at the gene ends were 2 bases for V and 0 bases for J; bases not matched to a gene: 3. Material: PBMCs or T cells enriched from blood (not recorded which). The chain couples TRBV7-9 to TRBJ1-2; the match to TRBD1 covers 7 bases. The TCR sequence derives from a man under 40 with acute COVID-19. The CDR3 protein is CASSLRDRANYGYTF. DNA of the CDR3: TGTGCCAGCAGCTTACGAGACAGGGCTAACTATGGCTACACCTTC.